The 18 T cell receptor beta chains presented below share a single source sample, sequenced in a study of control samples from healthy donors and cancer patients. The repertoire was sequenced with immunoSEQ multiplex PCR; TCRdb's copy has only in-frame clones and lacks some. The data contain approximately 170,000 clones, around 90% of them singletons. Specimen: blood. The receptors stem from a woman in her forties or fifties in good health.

CDR3 protein: CASSFPSGRGGNEQFF. DNA for the CDR3: TGTGCCAGCAGCTTCCCTAGCGGGAGAGGGGGAAATGAGCAGTTCTTC. The chain recombines TRBV11-3 with TRBJ2-1, with TRBD2 matching 10 bases. Germline V gene data show CDR1 as SGHNT and CDR2 as YENEEA. The J segment lost 7 bases and the V segment lost 3 bases, leaving 9 bases of the junction unmatched. CDR3 length: 16 residues.

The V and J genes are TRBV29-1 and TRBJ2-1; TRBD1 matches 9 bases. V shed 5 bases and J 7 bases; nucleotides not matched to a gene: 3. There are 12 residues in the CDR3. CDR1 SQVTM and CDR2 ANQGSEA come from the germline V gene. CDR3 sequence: CSVRQGGNEQFF. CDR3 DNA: TGCAGCGTTAGACAGGGGGGGAATGAGCAGTTCTTC.

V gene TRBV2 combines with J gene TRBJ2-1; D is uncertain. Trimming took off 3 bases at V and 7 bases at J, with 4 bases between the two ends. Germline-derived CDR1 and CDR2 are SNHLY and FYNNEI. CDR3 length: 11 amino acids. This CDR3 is CASSDWNEQFF. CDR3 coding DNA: TGTGCCAGCAGTGATTGGAATGAGCAGTTCTTC.

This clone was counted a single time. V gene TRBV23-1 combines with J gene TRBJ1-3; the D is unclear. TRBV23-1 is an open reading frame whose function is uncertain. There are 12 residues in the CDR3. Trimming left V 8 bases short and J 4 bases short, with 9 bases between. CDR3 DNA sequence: TGCGCCAGCGGCCGACCCGGAAACACCATATATTTT. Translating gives CASGRPGNTIYF.

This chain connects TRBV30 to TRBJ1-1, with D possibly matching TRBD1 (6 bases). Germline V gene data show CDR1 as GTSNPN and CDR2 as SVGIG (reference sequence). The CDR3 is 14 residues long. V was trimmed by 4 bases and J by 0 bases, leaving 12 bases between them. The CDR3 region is CAWNRQAMNTEAFF. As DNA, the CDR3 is TGTGCCTGGAACAGACAGGCTATGAACACTGAAGCTTTCTTT.

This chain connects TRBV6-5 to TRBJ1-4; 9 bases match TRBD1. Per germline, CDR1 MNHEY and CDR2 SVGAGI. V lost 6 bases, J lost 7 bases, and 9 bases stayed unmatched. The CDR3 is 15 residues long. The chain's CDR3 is CASSDTGGRGEKLFF. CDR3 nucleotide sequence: TGTGCCAGCAGCGATACAGGGGGCCGGGGTGAAAAACTGTTTTTT.

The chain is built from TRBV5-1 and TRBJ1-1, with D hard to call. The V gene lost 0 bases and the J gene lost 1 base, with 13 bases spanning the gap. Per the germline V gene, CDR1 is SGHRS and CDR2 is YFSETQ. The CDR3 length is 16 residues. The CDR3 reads CASSLDIAVRNTEAFF. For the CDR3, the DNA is TGCGCCAGCAGCTTGGATATTGCCGTCAGGAACACTGAAGCTTTCTTT.

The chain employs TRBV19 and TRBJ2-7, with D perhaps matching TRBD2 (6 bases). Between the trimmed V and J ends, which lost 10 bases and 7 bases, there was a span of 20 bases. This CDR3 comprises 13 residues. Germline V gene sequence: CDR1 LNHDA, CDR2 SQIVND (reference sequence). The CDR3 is CAIGTLASGEQYF. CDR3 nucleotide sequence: TGTGCCATCGGCACTCTAGCGTCAGGGGAGCAGTACTTC.

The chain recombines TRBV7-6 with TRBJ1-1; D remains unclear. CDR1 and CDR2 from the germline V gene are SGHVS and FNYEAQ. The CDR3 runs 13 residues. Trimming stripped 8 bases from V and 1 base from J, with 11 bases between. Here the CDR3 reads CASRHSGNTEAFF. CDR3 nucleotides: TGTGCCAGCCGCCATTCAGGGAACACTGAAGCTTTCTTT.

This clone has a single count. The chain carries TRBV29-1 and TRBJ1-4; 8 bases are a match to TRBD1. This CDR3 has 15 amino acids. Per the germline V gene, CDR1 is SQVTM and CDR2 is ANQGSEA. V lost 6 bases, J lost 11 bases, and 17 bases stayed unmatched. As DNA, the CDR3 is TGCAGCGTCCGGGCCGGGACAGGTATCCTAGGCAAACTGTTTTTT. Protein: CSVRAGTGILGKLFF.

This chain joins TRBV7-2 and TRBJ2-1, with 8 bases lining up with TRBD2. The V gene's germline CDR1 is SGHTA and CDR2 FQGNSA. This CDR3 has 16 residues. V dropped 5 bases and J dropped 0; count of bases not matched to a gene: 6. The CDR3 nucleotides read TGTGCCAGCAGCGAGAGCGGGGGACGCTCCTACAATGAGCAGTTCTTC. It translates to CASSESGGRSYNEQFF.

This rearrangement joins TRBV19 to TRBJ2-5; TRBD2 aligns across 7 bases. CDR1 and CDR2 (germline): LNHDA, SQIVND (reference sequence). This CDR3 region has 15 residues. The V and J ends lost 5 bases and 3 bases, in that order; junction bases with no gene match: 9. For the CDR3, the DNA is TGTGCCAGTAGTCTGGGGGACTACTCGGAAGAGACCCAGTACTTC. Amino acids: CASSLGDYSEETQYF.

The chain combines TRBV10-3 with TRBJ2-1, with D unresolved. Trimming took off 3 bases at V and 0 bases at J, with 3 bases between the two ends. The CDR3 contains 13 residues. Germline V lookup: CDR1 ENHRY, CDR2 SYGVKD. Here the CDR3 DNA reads TGTGCCATCAGTGAATCCTCCTACAATGAGCAGTTCTTC. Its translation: CAISESSYNEQFF.

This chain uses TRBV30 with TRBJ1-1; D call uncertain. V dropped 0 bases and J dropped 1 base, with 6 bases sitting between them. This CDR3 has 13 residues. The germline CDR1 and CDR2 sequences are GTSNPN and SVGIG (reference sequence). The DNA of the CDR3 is TGTGCCTGGAGTGTGCTTACGAACACTGAAGCTTTCTTT. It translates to CAWSVLTNTEAFF.

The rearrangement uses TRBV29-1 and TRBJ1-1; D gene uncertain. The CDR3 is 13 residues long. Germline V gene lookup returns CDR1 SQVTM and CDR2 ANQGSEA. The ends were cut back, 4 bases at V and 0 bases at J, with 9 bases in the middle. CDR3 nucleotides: TGCAGCGTTGCCCGGAAAATGAACACTGAAGCTTTCTTT. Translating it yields CSVARKMNTEAFF.

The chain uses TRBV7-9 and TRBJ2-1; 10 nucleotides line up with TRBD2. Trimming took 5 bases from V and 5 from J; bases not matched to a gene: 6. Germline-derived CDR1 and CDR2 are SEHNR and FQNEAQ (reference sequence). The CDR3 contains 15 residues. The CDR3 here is CASSERTSGNNEQFF. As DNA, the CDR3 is TGTGCCAGCAGCGAACGGACTAGCGGAAACAATGAGCAGTTCTTC.

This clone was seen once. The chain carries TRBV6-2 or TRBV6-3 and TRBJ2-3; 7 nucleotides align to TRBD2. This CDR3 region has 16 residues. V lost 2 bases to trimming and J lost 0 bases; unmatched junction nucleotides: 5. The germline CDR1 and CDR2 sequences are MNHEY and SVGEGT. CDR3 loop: CASSYGGSQSTDTQYF. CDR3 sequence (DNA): TGTGCCAGCAGTTACGGCGGGAGCCAAAGCACAGATACGCAGTATTTT.

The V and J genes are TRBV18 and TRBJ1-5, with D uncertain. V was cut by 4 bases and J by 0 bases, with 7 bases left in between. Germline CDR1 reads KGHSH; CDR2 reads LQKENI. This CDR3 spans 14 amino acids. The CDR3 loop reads CASSQYDSNQPQHF. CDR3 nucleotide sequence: TGTGCCAGCTCACAGTACGATAGCAATCAGCCCCAGCATTTT.